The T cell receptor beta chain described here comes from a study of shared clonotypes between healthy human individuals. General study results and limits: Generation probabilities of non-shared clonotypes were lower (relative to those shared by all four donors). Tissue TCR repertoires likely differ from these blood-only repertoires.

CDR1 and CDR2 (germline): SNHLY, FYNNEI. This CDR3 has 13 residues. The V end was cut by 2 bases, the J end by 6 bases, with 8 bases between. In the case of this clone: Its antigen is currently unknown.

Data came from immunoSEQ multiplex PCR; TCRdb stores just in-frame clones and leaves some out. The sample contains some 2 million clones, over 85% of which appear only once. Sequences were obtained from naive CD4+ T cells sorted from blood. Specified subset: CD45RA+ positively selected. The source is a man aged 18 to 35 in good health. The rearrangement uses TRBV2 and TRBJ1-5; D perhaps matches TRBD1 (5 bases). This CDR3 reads CASSEFRGQPQHF. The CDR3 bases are TGTGCCAGCAGTGAATTTAGGGGTCAGCCCCAGCATTTT.